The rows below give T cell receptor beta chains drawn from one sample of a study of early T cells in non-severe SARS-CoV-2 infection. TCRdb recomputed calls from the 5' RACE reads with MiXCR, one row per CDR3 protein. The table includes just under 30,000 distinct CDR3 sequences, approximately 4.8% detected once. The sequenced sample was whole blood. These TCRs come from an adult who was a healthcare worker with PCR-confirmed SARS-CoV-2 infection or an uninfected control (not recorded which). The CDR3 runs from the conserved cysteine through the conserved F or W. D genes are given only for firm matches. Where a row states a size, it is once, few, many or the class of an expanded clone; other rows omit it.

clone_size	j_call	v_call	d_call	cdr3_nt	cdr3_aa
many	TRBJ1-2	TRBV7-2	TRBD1	TGTGCCAGCAGCTTAGCCCCAGGACAGGCGAACAACTATGGCTACACCTTC	CASSLAPGQANNYGYTF
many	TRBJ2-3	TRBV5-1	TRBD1	TGCGCCAGCGGGGAGACAGGGGGCACAGATACGCAGTATTTT	CASGETGGTDTQYF
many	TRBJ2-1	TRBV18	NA	TGTGCCAGCTCACCAGGGTCCGGGAGCAATGAGCAGTTCTTC	CASSPGSGSNEQFF
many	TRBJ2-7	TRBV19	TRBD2	TGTGCCAGTAGTAGCGGGAGGTGGTACGAGCAGTACTTC	CASSSGRWYEQYF
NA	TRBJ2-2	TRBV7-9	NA	TGTGCCAGCAGCCTGACCGAGAGGGCCGGGGAGCTGTTTTTT	CASSLTERAGELFF
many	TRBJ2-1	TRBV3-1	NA	TGTGCCAGCAGCCAAGATCTTGGGAGCTACAATGAGCAGTTCTTC	CASSQDLGSYNEQFF
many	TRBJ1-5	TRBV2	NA	TGTGCCAGCAGGGCGGACAGATTGAGCAATCAGCCCCAGCATTTT	CASRADRLSNQPQHF
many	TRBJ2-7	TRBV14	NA	TGTGCCAGCAGCCGGGGGTCTTCCTACGAGCAGTACTTC	CASSRGSSYEQYF
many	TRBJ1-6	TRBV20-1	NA	TGCAGTGCTAGAGATTTTCGACGGAGTAGTTCACCCCTCCACTTT	CSARDFRRSSSPLHF
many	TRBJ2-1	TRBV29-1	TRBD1	TGCAGCGCCGGACAGGGGCCAAATGAGCAGTTCTTC	CSAGQGPNEQFF
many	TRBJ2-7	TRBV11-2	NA	TGTGCCAGCAGCTTAGACCCTAGGACGGCCAGGACATACGAGCAGTACTTC	CASSLDPRTARTYEQYF
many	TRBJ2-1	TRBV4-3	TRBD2	TGCGCCAGCAGCCGAAAAGCCGGGACTAGCGGCTTCATGAGCTCCTACAATGAGCAGTTCTTC	CASSRKAGTSGFMSSYNEQFF
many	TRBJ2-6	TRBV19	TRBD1	TGTGCCAGTAGCCCGACAGGGATGGGGGCCAACGTCCTGACTTTC	CASSPTGMGANVLTF
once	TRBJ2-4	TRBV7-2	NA	TGTGCCAGCAGCGGAGGTGGTTTCGCCAAAAACATTCAGTACTTC	CASSGGGFAKNIQYF
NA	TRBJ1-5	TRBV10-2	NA	TGCGCCAGCAGTGAGTCGAGAGGCAATCAGCCCCAGCATTTT	CASSESRGNQPQHF
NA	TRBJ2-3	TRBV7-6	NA	TGTGCCAGCAGCTTAAAGGTTAGCGGAGGCCGAGATACGCAGTATTTT	CASSLKVSGGRDTQYF
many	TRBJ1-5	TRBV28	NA	TGTGCCAGCAGTTTGGCTGGGACGACTCCCCAGCATTTT	CASSLAGTTPQHF
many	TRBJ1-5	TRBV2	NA	TGTGCCAGCAGTGAGCAGGGAAATCAGCCCCAGCATTTT	CASSEQGNQPQHF
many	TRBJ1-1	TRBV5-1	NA	TGCGCCAGCAGCCAGAGGGATATGGGCCTCGAAGCTTTCTTT	CASSQRDMGLEAFF
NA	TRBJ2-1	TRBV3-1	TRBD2	TGTGCCAGCAGAAATTCGGGGGGGCCTTACAATGAGCAGTTCTTC	CASRNSGGPYNEQFF
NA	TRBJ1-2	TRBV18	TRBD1	TGTGCCAGCGCGCCCAGGGGGCAAGACGGTGGCTACACCTTC	CASAPRGQDGGYTF
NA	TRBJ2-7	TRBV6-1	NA	TGTGCCACCGGAGGGGCAGGGGTCTACGAGCAGTACTTC	CATGGAGVYEQYF
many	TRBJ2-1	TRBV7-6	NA	TGTGCCAGCAGCTTACGGACAGAAAGATACAATGAGCAGTTCTTC	CASSLRTERYNEQFF
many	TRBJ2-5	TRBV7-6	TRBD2	TGTGCCAGCAGCTTAGCGCGGGGAGGGCTGGGGCAAGAGACCCAGTACTTC	CASSLARGGLGQETQYF
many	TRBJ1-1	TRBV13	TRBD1	TGTGCCAGCAGCTCCACGTTATCCGGGACAGGGAAGAACACTGAAGCTTTCTTT	CASSSTLSGTGKNTEAFF
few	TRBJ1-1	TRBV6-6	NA	TGTGCCAGCTCTTTGACAGGAGCCAGTGAAGCTTTCTTT	CASSLTGASEAFF
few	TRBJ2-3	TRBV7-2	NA	TGTGCCAGCAGCTTAGCTCACAAGACAGATACGCAGTATTTT	CASSLAHKTDTQYF
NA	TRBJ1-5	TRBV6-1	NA	TGTGCCAGCAGTGAACAGCCGGGACGGGCGGAGAAGCATTTT	CASSEQPGRAEKHF
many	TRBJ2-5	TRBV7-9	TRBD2	TGTGCCAGCAGCTCCGGACTAGCGGGGGGTCAAGAGACCCAGTACTTC	CASSSGLAGGQETQYF
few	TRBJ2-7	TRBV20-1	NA	TGCAGTGCTTCTAATCCGGGACAACAAACTAGAGAGCAGTACTTC	CSASNPGQQTREQYF
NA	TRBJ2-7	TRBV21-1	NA	TGTGCCAGCAGCAAGACAGGTAGATACGAGCAGTACTTC	CASSKTGRYEQYF
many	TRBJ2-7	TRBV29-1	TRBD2	TGCAGCGTTGAAGGGACAGCGACTAGCGGGGTTTTCCCCTACGAGCAGTACTTC	CSVEGTATSGVFPYEQYF
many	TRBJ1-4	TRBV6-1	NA	TGTGCCAGTTCCCATCTATTTGGCCTAAATGAAAAACTGTTTTTT	CASSHLFGLNEKLFF
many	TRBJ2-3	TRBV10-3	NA	TGTGCCATCAGTGAGGGCGCAGATACGCAGTATTTT	CAISEGADTQYF
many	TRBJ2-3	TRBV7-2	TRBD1	TGTGCCAGCAGCTTAGTAAAGGGGGCCGATACGCAGTATTTT	CASSLVKGADTQYF
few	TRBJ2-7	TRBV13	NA	TGTGCCAGCAGCTCGCTCCCCGGGACACAGTACGAGCAGTACTTC	CASSSLPGTQYEQYF
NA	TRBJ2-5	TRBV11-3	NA	TGTGCCAGCAGCCTATATCAGCAAGAGACCCAGTACTTC	CASSLYQQETQYF
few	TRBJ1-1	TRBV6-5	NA	TGTGCCAGCAGAAACCGGGACACAAGAGTGAACACTGAAGCTTTCTTT	CASRNRDTRVNTEAFF
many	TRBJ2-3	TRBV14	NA	TGTGCCAGCAGTGGGTCACGTCTGAGCACAGATACGCAGTATTTT	CASSGSRLSTDTQYF
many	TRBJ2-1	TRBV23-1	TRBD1	TGCGCCAGCAGTTTCCAGGGGGCGGGATACAATGAGCAGTTCTTC	CASSFQGAGYNEQFF
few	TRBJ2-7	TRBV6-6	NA	TGTGCCAGCAGTTACGCGGGGTCCTACGAGCAGTACTTC	CASSYAGSYEQYF
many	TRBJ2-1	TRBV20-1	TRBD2	TGCAGTGCTAGCCCAAGACTAGCGGGAGGCAATGAGCAGTTCTTC	CSASPRLAGGNEQFF